A single sample gave rise to the 21 T cell receptor beta chains below, sequenced in a study of cytomegalovirus exposure and HLA in healthy donors. The PCR made use of 60 Vbeta and 13 Jbeta primers. Sequencing used immunoSEQ multiplex PCR; TCRdb keeps in-frame clones, though not all of them. Found here are roughly 130,000 clones, roughly 62% of them singletons; the top ten hold over 1.5%. Specimen: PBMCs. These TCRs come from a man younger than 45 in good health and CMV-seropositive.

The chain recombines TRBV4-1 with TRBJ2-1, with 7 bases identical to TRBD2. CDR3 length: 15 amino acids. Germline CDR1 is MGHRA and CDR2 is YSYEKL. The ends lost 3 bases at V and 5 bases at J; junction bases unmatched: 7. The CDR3 sequence is CASSHRDYRNNEQFF. In DNA, the CDR3 is TGCGCCAGCAGCCATCGGGACTACCGGAACAATGAGCAGTTCTTC.

The chain recombines TRBV5-1 with TRBJ2-7; TRBD1 matches at 10 bases. J was trimmed by 3 bases and V by 4 bases; bases with no gene match: 7. The CDR3 totals 15 residues. Germline V gives CDR1 SGHRS, CDR2 YFSETQ. CDR3 bases: TGCGCCAGCAGCCCGCGACAGGGGGCTAGCTACGAGCAGTACTTC. It translates to CASSPRQGASYEQYF.

This chain connects TRBV15 to TRBJ1-5; tentative D call: TRBD1 (5 bases). V was shortened by 9 bases and J by 3 bases, with 9 bases between the two germline ends. CDR3 length equals 12 residues. The germline V gene encodes CDR1 LNHNV and CDR2 YYDKDF (reference sequence). CDR3 nucleotide sequence: TGTGCCACTTCGGGGGACAATCAGCCCCAGCATTTT. Encoded protein: CATSGDNQPQHF. Looking up the rest from reference TRBV15 and TRBJ1-5 gives the full variable domain: DAMVIQNPRYQVTQFGKPVTLSCSQTLNHNVMYWYQQKSSQAPKLLFHYYDKDFNNEADTPDNFQSRRPNTSFCFLDIRSPGLGDTAMYLCATSGDNQPQHFGDGTRLSIL.

This sequence joins TRBV29-1 and TRBJ1-2, with D maybe TRBD1 (5 bases). V lost 6 bases to trimming and J lost 1 base, with 18 bases between them. This CDR3 is built from 15 residues. Germline V gene sequence: CDR1 SQVTM, CDR2 ANQGSEA. The CDR3 DNA reads TGCAGCGTGGGGGGGATACGGAGAGTTAACTATGGCTACACCTTC. It encodes CSVGGIRRVNYGYTF.

In nucleotides, the CDR3 is TGTGCCAGCAGCTTGTATTTCGTCGACAGGGGGGACTACAATGAGCAGTTCTTC. Protein: CASSLYFVDRGDYNEQFF. V gene TRBV5-6 combines with J gene TRBJ2-1; TRBD1 matches at 9 bases. V gave up 1 base and J gave up 3 bases; unmatched junction bases: 11. This CDR3 contains 18 residues. Germline V CDR1 and CDR2: SGHDT, YYEEEE.

This clone was counted a few times. This chain uses TRBV4-1 with TRBJ1-5; D perhaps matches TRBD1 (5 bases). V dropped 0 bases and J dropped 2 bases, with 11 bases sitting between them. The germline gives CDR1 MGHRA, CDR2 YSYEKL. The CDR3 runs to 16 residues. As DNA, the CDR3 is TGCGCCAGCAGCCAAGAGACAGTGATGGGCAATCAGCCCCAGCATTTT. Translating it yields CASSQETVMGNQPQHF.

The DNA for the CDR3 is TGTGCCAGCAGCTTAGCGGCTAGCTCCTACAATGAGCAGTTCTTC. The encoded protein is CASSLAASSYNEQFF. The V call is TRBV7-2, the J call TRBJ2-1; D is ambiguous. Trimming removed 0 bases at V and 0 bases at J, with 6 bases between. CDR3 size: 15 residues. Germline V CDR1 and CDR2: SGHTA, FQGNSA. The variable domain in full, completed from reference TRBV7-2 and TRBJ2-1, reads GAGVSQSPSNKVTEKGKDVELRCDPISGHTALYWYRQSLGQGLEFLIYFQGNSAPDKSGLPSDRFSAERTGGSVSTLTIQRTQQEDSAVYLCASSLAASSYNEQFFGPGTRLTVL.

This clone turned up a few times. V and J are TRBV6-6 and TRBJ2-2; 7 bases are shared with TRBD2. Germline assignment: CDR1 MNHNY and CDR2 SVGAGI (reference sequence). The V segment lost 4 bases and the J segment 4 bases; nucleotides outside the gene matches: 3. The CDR3 runs 14 residues. CDR3 amino acids: CASSFVAGTGELFF. DNA of the CDR3: TGTGCCAGCAGTTTTGTAGCGGGCACCGGGGAGCTGTTTTTT.

This chain links TRBV5-6 with TRBJ2-1; 10 bases match TRBD2. J was trimmed by 1 base and V by 0 bases; bases with no gene match: 1. The CDR3 length is 16 residues. Germline V CDR1 and CDR2: SGHDT, YYEEEE. The CDR3 coding sequence is TGTGCCAGCAGCTTGGGACTAGCGGGTTCCTACAATGAGCAGTTCTTC. Its protein product is CASSLGLAGSYNEQFF.

This sequence joins TRBV5-1 and TRBJ2-5; TRBD2 matches 9 bases. The germline gives CDR1 SGHRS, CDR2 YFSETQ. The CDR3 loop spans 17 amino acids. Trimming at V came to 6 bases and at J to 4 bases, leaving 16 bases not matched to a gene. The CDR3 DNA sequence: TGCGCCAGCACCTACGGGAGCGGGAGGCTAGGCGGAGAGACCCAGTACTTC. Its protein is CASTYGSGRLGGETQYF.

This clone has just one count. CDR3 DNA: TGTGCCAGCAGCCCACAGGGTTACGAGCAGTACTTC. It encodes CASSPQGYEQYF. This chain connects TRBV14 to TRBJ2-7, with D perhaps matching TRBD1 (6 bases). Germline values: CDR1 SGHDN, CDR2 FVKESK. The CDR3 has 12 residues. V shed 4 bases and J shed 4 bases, with 8 bases lying between them.

The J gene is TRBJ2-7, the V gene TRBV6-5; D ambiguous. Germline V lookup: CDR1 MNHEY, CDR2 SVGAGI. CDR3 length: 13 residues. Trimming pared 0 bases from V and 3 bases from J, leaving 6 bases between. CDR3 coding DNA: TGTGCCAGCAGTTACTCCCCCCACTACGAGCAGTACTTC. Encoded protein: CASSYSPHYEQYF.

There are a few counts of this clone. The chain is built from TRBV6-1 and TRBJ2-7, with a weak D call TRBD2 (6 bases). The germline gives CDR1 MNHNS, CDR2 SASEGT. V lost 10 bases and J 2 bases, leaving 18 bases between the germline ends. The CDR3 is 14 residues long. The CDR3 reads CATLRVGGPYEQYF. The DNA for the CDR3 is TGTGCCACCCTCCGGGTGGGGGGTCCCTACGAGCAGTACTTC.

V is TRBV6-5 and J is TRBJ2-7, with 10 bases lining up with TRBD2. Unmatched junction bases numbered 4, after V lost 6 bases and J lost 5 bases. This CDR3 is 13 amino acids long. Germline V gene data show CDR1 as MNHEY and CDR2 as SVGAGI. The CDR3, as DNA: TGTGCCAGCAGACCTAGCGGGAGCCACGAGCAGTACTTC. Translation: CASRPSGSHEQYF.

The chain combines TRBV18 with TRBJ1-1, with 8 bases identical to TRBD1. Germline CDR1 KGHSH, CDR2 LQKENI. V trimming: 8 bases; J trimming: 4 bases; junction bases outside the gene matches: 9. This CDR3 region has 14 residues. CDR3 protein: CASSTGGGLTEAFF. CDR3 nucleotide sequence: TGTGCCAGCAGCACAGGGGGAGGCCTCACTGAAGCTTTCTTT.

This clone showed up just a few times. V is TRBV6-1 and J is TRBJ1-2; weak D call: TRBD1 (6 bases). Germline V lookup: CDR1 MNHNS, CDR2 SASEGT. Trimming cost V 2 bases and J 0 bases, with 13 bases left between them. The CDR3 has 16 amino acids. CDR3 in DNA: TGTGCCAGCAGTGAATTGGGGGCTGGGACTAACTATGGCTACACCTTC. This encodes CASSELGAGTNYGYTF.

The chain has TRBV5-1 and TRBJ1-1; D is undetermined. The germline CDR1 and CDR2 sequences are SGHRS and YFSETQ. This CDR3 is 14 amino acids long. Deletions cut 4 bases from V and 4 bases from J, with 14 bases between. CDR3 coding DNA: TGCGCCAGCAGCCGAGTCTCTAAAATCACTGAAGCTTTCTTT. This gives the protein CASSRVSKITEAFF. The entire variable domain, with the rest obtained from reference TRBV5-1 and TRBJ1-1, is as follows: KAGVTQTPRYLIKTRGQQVTLSCSPISGHRSVSWYQQTPGQGLQFLFEYFSETQRNKGNFPGRFSGRQFSNSRSEMNVSTLELGDSALYLCASSRVSKITEAFFGQGTRLTVV.

This chain joins TRBV5-5 and TRBJ1-2; perhaps TRBD1 as D (5 bases). CDR3 size: 14 residues. Germline CDR1 reads SGHKS; CDR2 reads YYEKEE (reference sequence). V lost 0 bases and J lost 3, with 9 bases in between. The CDR3 loop reads CASSLGAGDYGYTF. The CDR3 DNA reads as TGTGCCAGCAGCTTGGGGGCGGGGGACTATGGCTACACCTTC.

This clone has a handful of counts. J is TRBJ2-7 and V is TRBV9, with unresolved D. Germline CDR1 is SGDLS and CDR2 is YYNGEE. CDR3 length: 14 amino acids. V lost 0 bases and J 3 bases, leaving 10 bases between the germline ends. This chain's CDR3 is CASSVGQVIYEQYF. In DNA form, the CDR3 reads TGTGCCAGCAGCGTAGGGCAGGTCATCTACGAGCAGTACTTC.

This chain links TRBV18 with TRBJ2-1; 10 bases line up with TRBD2. Germline CDR1 KGHSH, CDR2 LQKENI. Losses at the gene ends were 4 bases for V and 10 bases for J; bases not matched to a gene: 16. The CDR3 runs to 17 residues. CDR3 DNA sequence: TGTGCCAGCTCACTAGACCAACCTAGCGGGGGACGGGAGGAGCAGTTCTTC. Its protein product is CASSLDQPSGGREEQFF.

The V gene is TRBV30, the J gene TRBJ2-5; D might be TRBD2 (6 bases). The CDR3 extends over 14 amino acids. Trimming removed 0 bases at V and 4 bases at J, with 12 bases between. The germline CDR1 and CDR2 sequences are GTSNPN and SVGIG (reference sequence). In DNA form, the CDR3 reads TGTGCCTGGAGTGTTGGAGGGGCGGGAGAGACCCAGTACTTC. Translated, it gives CAWSVGGAGETQYF.